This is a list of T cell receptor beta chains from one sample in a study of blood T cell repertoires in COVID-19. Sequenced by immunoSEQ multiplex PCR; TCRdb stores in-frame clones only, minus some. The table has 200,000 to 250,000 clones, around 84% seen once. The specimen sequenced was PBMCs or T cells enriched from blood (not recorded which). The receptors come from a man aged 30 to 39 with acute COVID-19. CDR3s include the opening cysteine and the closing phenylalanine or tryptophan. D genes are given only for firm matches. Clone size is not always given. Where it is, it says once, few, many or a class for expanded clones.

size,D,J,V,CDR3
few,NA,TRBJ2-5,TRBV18,CASNQGSGETQYF
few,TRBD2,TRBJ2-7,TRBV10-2,CASSELWPKSGEDLYEQYF
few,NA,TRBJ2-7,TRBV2,CASSGRDEQYF
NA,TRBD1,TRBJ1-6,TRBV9,CASSAGQADSPLHF
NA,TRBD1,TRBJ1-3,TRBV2,CASSFGQGADTIYF
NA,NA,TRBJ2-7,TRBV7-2,CASSFTGTPYEQYF
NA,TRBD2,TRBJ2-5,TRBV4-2,CASSQGGVGGEETQYF
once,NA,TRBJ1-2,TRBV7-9,CASSSRDWGAYGYTF
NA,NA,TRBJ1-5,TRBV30,CAWSVSGFRSQPQHF
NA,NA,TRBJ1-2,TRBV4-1,CASSFDTTGRGGYTF
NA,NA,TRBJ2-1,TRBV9,CASSVDYAGEQFF
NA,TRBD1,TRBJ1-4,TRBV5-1,CASSASGQQNEKLFF
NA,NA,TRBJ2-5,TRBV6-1,CASSERLRGGKETQYF
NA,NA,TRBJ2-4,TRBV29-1,CSVTQRGLVDIQYF
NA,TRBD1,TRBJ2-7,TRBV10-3,CAIRDTRSGTGTYEQYF
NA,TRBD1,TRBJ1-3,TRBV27,CASSLSAMDRLSGNTIYF
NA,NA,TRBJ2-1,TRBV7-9,CASSLARAGEWDEQFF
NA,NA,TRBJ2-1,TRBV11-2,CASTNSYNEQFF
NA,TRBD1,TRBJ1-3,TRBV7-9,CASSKGQGAGNTIYF
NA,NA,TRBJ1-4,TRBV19,CASSITATNEKLFF
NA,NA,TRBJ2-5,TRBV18,CASSPRKQVLQETQYF
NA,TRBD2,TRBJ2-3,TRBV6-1,CASSELAGGADTQYF
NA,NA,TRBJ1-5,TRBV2,CASSQNNQPQHF
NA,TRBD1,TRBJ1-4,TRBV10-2,CASSEYDRETNEKLFF
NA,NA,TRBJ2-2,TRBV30,CAWSGSNTGELFF
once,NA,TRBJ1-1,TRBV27,CASSLLPGEAEAFF
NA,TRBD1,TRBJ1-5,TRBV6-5,CASRGSGTGYQPQHF
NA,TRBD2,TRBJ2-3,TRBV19,CASSTTSGYLDTQYF
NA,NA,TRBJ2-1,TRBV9,CASSVEGVNYNEQFF
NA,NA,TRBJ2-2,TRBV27,CASSEGDHLTGELFF
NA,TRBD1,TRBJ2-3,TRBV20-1,CSARAGTAQYF
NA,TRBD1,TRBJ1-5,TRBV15,CATTGTGGIQPQHF
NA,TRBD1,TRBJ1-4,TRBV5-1,CASSGGQGSTEKLFF
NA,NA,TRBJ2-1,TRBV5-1,CASSLDRALPNNEQFF
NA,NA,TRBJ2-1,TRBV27,CASSFEGTEQFF
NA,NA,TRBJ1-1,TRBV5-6,CASSLALWAPLNTEAFF
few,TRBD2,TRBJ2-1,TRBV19,CASRTSGGYNEQFF
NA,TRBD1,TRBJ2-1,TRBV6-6,CASSYTWTGNNEQFF